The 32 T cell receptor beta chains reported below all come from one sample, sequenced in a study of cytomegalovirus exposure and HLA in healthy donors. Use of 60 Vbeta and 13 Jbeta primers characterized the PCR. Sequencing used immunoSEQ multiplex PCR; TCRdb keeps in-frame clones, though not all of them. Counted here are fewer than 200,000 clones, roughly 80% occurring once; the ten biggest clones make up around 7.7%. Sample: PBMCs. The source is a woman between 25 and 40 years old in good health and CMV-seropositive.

In DNA, the CDR3 is TGTGCCACCAATACCGGGACACCGAATTCACCCCTCCACTTT. Its translation is CATNTGTPNSPLHF. J is TRBJ1-6 and V is TRBV7-9; D may be TRBD1 (6 bases). Looked up from germline, CDR1 is SEHNR and CDR2 is FQNEAQ (reference sequence). This CDR3 spans 14 amino acids. Trimming cost V 10 bases and J 7 bases, with 17 bases left between them.

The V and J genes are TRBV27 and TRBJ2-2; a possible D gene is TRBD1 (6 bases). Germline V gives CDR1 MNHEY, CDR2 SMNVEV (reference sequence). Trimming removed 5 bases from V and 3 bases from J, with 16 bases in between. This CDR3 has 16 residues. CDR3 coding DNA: TGTGCCAGCAGTACCCAGGACAGATTCTACACCGGGGAGCTGTTTTTT. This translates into CASSTQDRFYTGELFF.

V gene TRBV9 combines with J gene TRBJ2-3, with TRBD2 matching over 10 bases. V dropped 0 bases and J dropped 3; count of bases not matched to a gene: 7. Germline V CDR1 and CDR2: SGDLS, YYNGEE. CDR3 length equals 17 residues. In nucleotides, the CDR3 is TGTGCCAGCAGCGTAGGCCGCGGACTAGCGGTTACAGATACGCAGTATTTT. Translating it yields CASSVGRGLAVTDTQYF.

The DNA of the CDR3 is TGTGCCAGCAGCTTAGGGTGGGGCAGAGACACCGGGGAGCTGTTTTTT. Protein sequence: CASSLGWGRDTGELFF. The J gene is TRBJ2-2, the V gene TRBV7-9; possible D gene TRBD1, 5 bases. CDR3 length equals 16 residues. Germline V CDR1 and CDR2: SEHNR, FQNEAQ (reference sequence). Trimming took off 1 base at V and 3 bases at J, with 12 bases between the two ends.

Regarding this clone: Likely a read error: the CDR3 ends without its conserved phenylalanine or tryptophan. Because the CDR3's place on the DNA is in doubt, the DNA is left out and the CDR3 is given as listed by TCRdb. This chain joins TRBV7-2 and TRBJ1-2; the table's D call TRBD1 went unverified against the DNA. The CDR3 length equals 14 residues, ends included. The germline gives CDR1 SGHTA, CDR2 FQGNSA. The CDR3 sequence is CASSLVQGQGDGEL.

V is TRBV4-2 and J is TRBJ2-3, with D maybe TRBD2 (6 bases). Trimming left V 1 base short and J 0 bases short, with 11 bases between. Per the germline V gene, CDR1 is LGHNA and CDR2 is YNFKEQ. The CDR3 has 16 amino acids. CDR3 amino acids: CASSQGAGLSTDTQYF. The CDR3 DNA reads TGTGCCAGCAGCCAAGGGGCGGGGTTAAGCACAGATACGCAGTATTTT.

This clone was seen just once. CDR3 sequence reads: CASRGTQRAFF. CDR3 nucleotides: TGTGCCAGCAGAGGTACTCAGCGGGCTTTCTTT. This chain connects TRBV6-5 to TRBJ1-1, with D hard to call. V was cut by 6 bases and J by 11 bases, with 13 bases left in between. CDR1 MNHEY and CDR2 SVGAGI come from the germline V gene. The CDR3 has 11 amino acids.

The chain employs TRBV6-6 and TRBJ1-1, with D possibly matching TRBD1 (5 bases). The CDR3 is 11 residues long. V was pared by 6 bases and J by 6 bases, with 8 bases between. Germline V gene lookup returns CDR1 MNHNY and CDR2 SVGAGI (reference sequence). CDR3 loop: CASRGDSEAFF. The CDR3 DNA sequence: TGTGCCAGCAGAGGGGATTCTGAAGCTTTCTTT.

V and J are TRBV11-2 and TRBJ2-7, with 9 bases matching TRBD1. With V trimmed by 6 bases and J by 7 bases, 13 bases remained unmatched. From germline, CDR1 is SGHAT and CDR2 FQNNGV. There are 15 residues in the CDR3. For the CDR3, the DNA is TGTGCCAGCAGGCGAACCGGGACAGGGAGAATGGAGCAGTACTTC. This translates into CASRRTGTGRMEQYF.

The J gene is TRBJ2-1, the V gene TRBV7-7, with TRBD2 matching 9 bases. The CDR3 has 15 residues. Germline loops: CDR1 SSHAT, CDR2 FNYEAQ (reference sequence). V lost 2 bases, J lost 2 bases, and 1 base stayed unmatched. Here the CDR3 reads CASSLSGGPYNEQFF. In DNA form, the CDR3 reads TGTGCCAGCAGCTTAAGCGGGGGGCCCTACAATGAGCAGTTCTTC.

The CDR3 spells CASSPGTGRDEQFF. In nucleotides, the CDR3 is TGTGCCAGCTCACCAGGGACAGGTCGCGATGAGCAGTTCTTC. This chain connects TRBV18 to TRBJ2-1; 8 bases align to TRBD1. V lost 2 bases and J lost 8; bases outside the gene matches: 5. This CDR3 is built from 14 residues. Germline V gene lookup returns CDR1 KGHSH and CDR2 LQKENI. Using reference TRBV18 and TRBJ2-1 for the parts outside the CDR3, the full variable domain is NAGVMQNPRHLVRRRGQEARLRCSPMKGHSHVYWYRQLPEEGLKFMVYLQKENIIDESGMPKERFSAEFPKEGPSILRIQQVVRGDSAAYFCASSPGTGRDEQFFGPGTRLTVL.

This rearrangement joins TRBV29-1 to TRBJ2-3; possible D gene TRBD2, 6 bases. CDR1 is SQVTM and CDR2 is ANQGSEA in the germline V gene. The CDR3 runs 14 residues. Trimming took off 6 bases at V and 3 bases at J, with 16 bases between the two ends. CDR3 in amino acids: CSVRPGGGTDTQYF. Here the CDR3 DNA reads TGCAGCGTCCGACCCGGGGGTGGAACAGATACGCAGTATTTT.

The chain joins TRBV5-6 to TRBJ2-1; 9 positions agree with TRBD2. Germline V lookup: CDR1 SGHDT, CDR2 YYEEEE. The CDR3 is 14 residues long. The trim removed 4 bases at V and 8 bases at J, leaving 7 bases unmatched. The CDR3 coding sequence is TGTGCCAGCAGCCCTGGCGGGGGGGTGTATGAGCAGTTCTTC. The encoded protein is CASSPGGGVYEQFF.

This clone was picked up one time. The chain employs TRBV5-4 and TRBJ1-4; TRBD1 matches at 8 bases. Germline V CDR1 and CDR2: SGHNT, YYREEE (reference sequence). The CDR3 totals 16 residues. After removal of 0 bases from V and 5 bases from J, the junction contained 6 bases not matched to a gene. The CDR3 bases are TGTGCCAGCAGCTTGGAACCCCAGGGGGCGAATGAAAAACTGTTTTTT. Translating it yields CASSLEPQGANEKLFF.

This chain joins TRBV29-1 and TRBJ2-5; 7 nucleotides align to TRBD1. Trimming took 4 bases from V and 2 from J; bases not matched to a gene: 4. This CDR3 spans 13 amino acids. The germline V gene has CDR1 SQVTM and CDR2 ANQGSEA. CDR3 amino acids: CSVGDRVQETQYF. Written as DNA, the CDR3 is TGCAGCGTTGGCGACAGGGTTCAAGAGACCCAGTACTTC.

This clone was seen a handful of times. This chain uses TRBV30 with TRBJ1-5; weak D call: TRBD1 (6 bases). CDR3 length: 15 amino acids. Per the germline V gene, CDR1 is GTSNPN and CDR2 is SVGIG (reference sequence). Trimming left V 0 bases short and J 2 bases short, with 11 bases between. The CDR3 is CAWSVGGAGNQPQHF. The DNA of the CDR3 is TGTGCCTGGAGTGTCGGGGGGGCCGGCAATCAGCCCCAGCATTTT.

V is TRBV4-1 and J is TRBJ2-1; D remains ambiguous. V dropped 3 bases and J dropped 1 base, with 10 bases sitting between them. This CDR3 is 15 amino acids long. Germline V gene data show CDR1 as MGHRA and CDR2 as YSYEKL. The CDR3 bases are TGCGCCAGCAGCCAGGTGAGCAGGTCCTACAATGAGCAGTTCTTC. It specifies CASSQVSRSYNEQFF.

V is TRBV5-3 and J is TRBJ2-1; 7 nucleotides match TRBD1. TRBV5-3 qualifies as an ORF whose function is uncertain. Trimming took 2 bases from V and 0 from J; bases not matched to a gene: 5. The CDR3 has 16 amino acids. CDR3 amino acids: CARSFPTGPSYNEQFF. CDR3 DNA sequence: TGTGCCAGAAGCTTCCCGACAGGGCCCTCCTACAATGAGCAGTTCTTC.

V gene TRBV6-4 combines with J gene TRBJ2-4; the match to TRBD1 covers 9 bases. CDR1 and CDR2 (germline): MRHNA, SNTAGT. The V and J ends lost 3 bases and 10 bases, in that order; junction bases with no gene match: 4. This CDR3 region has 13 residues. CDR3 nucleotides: TGTGCCAGCAGTGAGGGACAGGGCGGGATTCAGTACTTC. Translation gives CASSEGQGGIQYF.

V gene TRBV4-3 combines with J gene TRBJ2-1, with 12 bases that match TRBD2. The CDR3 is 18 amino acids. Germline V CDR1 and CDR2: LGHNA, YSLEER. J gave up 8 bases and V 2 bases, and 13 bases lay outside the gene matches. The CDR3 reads CASSQTPLTSGGRDEQFF. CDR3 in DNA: TGCGCCAGCAGCCAAACCCCGTTGACTAGCGGGGGACGCGATGAGCAGTTCTTC.

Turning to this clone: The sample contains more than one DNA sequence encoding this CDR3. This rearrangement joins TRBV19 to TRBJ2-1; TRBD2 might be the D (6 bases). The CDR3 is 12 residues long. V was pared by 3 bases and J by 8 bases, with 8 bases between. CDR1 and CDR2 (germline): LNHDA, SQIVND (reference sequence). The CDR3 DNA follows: TGTGCCAGTAGTATCGGGGGTCATGAGCAGTTCTTC. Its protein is CASSIGGHEQFF.

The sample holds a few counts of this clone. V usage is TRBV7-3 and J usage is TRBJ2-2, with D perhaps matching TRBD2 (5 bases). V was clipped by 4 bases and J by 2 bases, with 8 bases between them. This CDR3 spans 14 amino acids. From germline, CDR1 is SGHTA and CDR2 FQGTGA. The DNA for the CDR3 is TGTGCCAGCAGCTCCTCGGGAAACACCGGGGAGCTGTTTTTT. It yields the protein CASSSSGNTGELFF.

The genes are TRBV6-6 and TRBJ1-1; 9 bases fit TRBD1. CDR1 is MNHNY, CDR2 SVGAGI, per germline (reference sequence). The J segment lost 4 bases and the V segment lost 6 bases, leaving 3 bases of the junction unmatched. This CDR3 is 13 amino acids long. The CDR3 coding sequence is TGTGCCAGCAGACAGGGGGCCAGCACTGAAGCTTTCTTT. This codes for CASRQGASTEAFF.

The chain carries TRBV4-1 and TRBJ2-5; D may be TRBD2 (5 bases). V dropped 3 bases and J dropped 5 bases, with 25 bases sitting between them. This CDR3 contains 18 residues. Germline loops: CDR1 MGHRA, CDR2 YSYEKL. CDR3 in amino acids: CASSHEPARPRTRETQYF. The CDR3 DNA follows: TGCGCCAGCAGCCACGAGCCAGCCCGTCCACGCACTAGGGAGACCCAGTACTTC.

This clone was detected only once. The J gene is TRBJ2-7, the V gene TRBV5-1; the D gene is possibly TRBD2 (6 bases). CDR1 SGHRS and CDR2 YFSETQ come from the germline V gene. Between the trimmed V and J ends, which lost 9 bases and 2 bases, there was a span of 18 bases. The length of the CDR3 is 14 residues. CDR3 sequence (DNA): TGCGCCACCTACTATAACGGGGGTGCCTACGAGCAGTACTTC. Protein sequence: CATYYNGGAYEQYF.

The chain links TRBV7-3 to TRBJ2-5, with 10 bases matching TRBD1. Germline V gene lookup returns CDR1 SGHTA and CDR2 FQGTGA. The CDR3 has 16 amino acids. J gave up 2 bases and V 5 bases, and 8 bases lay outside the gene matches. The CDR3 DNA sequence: TGTGCCAGCAGCCCCCAGGGACAGGGGAGACAAGAGACCCAGTACTTC. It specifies CASSPQGQGRQETQYF.

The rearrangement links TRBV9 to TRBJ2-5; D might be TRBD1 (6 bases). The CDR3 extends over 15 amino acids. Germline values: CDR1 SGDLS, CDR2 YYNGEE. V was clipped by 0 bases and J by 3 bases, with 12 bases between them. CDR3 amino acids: CASSVGLDSKETQYF. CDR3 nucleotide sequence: TGTGCCAGCAGCGTAGGATTGGACAGCAAAGAGACCCAGTACTTC. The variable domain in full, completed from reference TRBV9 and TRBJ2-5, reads DSGVTQTPKHLITATGQRVTLRCSPRSGDLSVYWYQQSLDQGLQFLIQYYNGEERAKGNILERFSAQQFPDLHSELNLSSLELGDSALYFCASSVGLDSKETQYFGPGTRLLVL.

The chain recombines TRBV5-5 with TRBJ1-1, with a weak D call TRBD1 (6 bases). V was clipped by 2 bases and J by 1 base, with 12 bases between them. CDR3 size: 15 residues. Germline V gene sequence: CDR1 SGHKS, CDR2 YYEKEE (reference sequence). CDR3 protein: CASSLTGKSNTEAFF. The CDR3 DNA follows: TGTGCCAGCAGCTTAACAGGGAAATCGAACACTGAAGCTTTCTTT.

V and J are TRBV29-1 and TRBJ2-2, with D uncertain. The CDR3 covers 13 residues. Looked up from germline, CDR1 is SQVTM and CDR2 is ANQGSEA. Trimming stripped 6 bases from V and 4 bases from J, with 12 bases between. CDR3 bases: TGCAGCGTCGCGTTACAGTTCACCGGGGAGCTGTTTTTT. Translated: CSVALQFTGELFF.

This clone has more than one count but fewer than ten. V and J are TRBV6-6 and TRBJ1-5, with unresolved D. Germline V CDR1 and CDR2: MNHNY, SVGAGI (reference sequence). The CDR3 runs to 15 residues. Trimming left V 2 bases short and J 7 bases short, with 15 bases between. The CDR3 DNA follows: TGTGCCAGCAGTTACAGAAACAGTCGTTGGCAGCCCCAGCATTTT. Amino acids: CASSYRNSRWQPQHF.

The CDR3 nucleotides read TGCGCCAGCAGCTTGGCGTCGCAGTACGAGCAGTACTTC. Translated, it gives CASSLASQYEQYF. V gene TRBV5-1 combines with J gene TRBJ2-7; no clear D gene. The CDR3 loop spans 13 amino acids. V was shortened by 0 bases and J by 4 bases, with 8 bases between the two germline ends. Looked up from germline, CDR1 is SGHRS and CDR2 is YFSETQ.

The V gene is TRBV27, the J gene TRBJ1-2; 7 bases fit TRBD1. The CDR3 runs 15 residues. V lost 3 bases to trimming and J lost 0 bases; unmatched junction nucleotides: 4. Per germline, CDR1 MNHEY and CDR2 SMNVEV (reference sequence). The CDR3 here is CASSLVGGTNYGYTF. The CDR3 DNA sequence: TGTGCCAGCAGTTTGGTAGGGGGCACTAACTATGGCTACACCTTC.